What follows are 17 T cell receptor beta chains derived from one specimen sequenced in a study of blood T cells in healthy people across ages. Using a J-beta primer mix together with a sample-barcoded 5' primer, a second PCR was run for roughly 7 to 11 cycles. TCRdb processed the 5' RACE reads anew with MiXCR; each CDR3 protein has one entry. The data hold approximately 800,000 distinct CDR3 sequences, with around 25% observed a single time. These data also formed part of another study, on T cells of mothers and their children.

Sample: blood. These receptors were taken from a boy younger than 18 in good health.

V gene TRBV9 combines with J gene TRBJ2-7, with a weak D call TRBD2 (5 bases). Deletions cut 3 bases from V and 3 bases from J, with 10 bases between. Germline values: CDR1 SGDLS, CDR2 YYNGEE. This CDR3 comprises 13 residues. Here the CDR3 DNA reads TGTGCCAGCAGCGCCGGGATAAACTACGAGCAGTACTTC. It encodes CASSAGINYEQYF.

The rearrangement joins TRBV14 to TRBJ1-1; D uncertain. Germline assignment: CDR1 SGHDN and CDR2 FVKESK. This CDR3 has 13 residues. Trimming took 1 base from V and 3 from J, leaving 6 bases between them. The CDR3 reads CASSQGFYTEAFF. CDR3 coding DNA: TGTGCCAGCAGCCAAGGGTTTTACACTGAAGCTTTCTTT.

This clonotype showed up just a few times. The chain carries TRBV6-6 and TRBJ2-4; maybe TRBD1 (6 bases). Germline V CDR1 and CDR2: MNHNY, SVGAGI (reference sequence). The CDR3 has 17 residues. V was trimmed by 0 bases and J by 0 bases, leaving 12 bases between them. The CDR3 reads CASSYSIQGIAKNIQYF. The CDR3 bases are TGTGCCAGCAGTTACTCGATTCAGGGGATAGCCAAAAACATTCAGTACTTC.

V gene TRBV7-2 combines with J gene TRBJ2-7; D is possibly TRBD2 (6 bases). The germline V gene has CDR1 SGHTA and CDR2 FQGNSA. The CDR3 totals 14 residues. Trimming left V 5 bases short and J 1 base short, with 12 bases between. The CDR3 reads CASSPWGLSYEQYF. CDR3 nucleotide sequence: TGTGCCAGCAGCCCGTGGGGACTTTCCTACGAGCAGTACTTC. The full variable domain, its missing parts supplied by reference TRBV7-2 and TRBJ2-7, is GAGVSQSPSNKVTEKGKDVELRCDPISGHTALYWYRQSLGQGLEFLIYFQGNSAPDKSGLPSDRFSAERTGGSVSTLTIQRTQQEDSAVYLCASSPWGLSYEQYFGPGTRLTVT.

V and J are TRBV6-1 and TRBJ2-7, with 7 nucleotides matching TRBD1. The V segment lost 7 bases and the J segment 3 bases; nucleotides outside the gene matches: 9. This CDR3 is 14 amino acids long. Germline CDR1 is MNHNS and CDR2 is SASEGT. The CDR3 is CASTLTQGSYEQYF. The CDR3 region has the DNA TGTGCCAGCACCCTCACACAGGGGAGCTACGAGCAGTACTTC.

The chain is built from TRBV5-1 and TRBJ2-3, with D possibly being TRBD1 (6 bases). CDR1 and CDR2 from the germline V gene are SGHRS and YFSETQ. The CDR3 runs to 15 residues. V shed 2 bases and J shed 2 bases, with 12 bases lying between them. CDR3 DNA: TGCGCCAGCAGCTTCGACGACAGGTTCACAGATACGCAGTATTTT. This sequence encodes CASSFDDRFTDTQYF.

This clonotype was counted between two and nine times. The CDR3 bases are TGTGCCAGCAGCCAAGATGGTCCCGAGCAGTACTTC. This encodes CASSQDGPEQYF. The V call is TRBV3-1, the J call TRBJ2-5; D gene ambiguous. The end of the DNA fits TRBJ2-7 better, so the J call may be wrong. Germline lookup yields CDR1 LGHDT and CDR2 YNNKEL (reference sequence). CDR3 length: 12 amino acids.

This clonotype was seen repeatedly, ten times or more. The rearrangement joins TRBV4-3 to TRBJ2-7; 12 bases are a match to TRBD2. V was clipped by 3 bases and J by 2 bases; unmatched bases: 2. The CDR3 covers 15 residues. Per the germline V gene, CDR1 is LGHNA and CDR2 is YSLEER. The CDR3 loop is CASSHGLAGTYEQYF. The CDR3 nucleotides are TGCGCCAGCAGCCACGGACTAGCGGGGACCTACGAGCAGTACTTC.

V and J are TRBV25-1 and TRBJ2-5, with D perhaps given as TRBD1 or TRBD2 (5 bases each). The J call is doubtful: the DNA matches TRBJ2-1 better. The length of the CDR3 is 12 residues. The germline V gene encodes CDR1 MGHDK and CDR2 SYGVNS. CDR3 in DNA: TGTGCCAGCAGTTTTTACGGGGACGAGCAGTTCTTC. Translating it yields CASSFYGDEQFF.

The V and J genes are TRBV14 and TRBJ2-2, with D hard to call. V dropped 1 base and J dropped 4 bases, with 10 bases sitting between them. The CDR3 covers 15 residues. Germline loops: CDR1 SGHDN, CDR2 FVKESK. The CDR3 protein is CASSQVKGGTGELFF. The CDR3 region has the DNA TGTGCCAGCAGCCAAGTGAAGGGTGGCACCGGGGAGCTGTTTTTT. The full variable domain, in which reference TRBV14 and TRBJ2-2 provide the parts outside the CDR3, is EAGVTQFPSHSVIEKGQTVTLRCDPISGHDNLYWYRRVMGKEIKFLLHFVKESKQDESGMPNNRFLAERTGGTYSTLKVQPAELEDSGVYFCASSQVKGGTGELFFGEGSRLTVL.

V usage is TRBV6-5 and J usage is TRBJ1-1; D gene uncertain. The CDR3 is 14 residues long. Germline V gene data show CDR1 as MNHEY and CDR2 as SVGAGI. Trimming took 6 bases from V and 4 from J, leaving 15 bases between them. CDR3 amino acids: CASSDLEVSTEAFF. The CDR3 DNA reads TGTGCCAGCAGCGACCTCGAGGTGAGCACTGAAGCTTTCTTT.

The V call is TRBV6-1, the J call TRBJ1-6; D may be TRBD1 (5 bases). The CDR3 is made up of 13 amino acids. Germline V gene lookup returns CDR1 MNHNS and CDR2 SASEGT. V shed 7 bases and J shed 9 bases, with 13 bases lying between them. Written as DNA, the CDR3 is TGTGCCAGCATGTGGACATCGGGTTCACCCCTCCACTTT. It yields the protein CASMWTSGSPLHF.

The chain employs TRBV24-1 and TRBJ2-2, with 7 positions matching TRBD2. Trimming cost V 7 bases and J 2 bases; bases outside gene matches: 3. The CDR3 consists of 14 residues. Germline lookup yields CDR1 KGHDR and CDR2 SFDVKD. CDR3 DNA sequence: TGTGCCACCAGACCTAGCGGAAACACCGGGGAGCTGTTTTTT. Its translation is CATRPSGNTGELFF.

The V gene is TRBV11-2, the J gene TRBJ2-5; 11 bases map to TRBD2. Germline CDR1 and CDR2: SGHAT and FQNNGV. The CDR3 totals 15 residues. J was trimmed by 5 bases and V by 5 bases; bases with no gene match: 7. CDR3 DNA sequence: TGTGCCAGCAGCCAGTCGACTAGCGGGACGGAGACCCAGTACTTC. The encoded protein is CASSQSTSGTETQYF.

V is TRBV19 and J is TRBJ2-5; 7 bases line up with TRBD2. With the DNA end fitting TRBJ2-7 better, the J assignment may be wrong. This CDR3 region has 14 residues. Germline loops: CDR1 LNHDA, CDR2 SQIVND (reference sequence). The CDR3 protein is CASSPRLAPYEQYF. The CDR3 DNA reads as TGTGCCAGTAGTCCCCGACTAGCCCCCTACGAGCAGTACTTC.

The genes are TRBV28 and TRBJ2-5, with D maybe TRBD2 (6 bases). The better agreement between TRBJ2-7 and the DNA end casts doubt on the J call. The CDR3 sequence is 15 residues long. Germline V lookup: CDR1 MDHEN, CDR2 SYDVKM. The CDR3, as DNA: TGTGCCAGCAGGATCGGTGGGGGAGGAATCTACGAGCAGTACTTC. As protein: CASRIGGGGIYEQYF.

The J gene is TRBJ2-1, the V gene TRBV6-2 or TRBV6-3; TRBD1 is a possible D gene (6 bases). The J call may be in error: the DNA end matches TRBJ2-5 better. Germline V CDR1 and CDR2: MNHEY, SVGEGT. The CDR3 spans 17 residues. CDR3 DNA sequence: TGTGCCAGCAGTTACTCAGAGGTTTGGGGGCCCCAAGAGACCCAGTACTTC. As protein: CASSYSEVWGPQETQYF.